This entry concerns a single TCR beta chain. Antigen unknown. This entry belongs to a study of post-analysis software for immune sequencing data. Whole-study findings and limits: Significantly lower normalized Chao1 diversity was seen in multiple sclerosis patients than in controls.

Each TCR beta cDNA library carried unique molecular identifiers. TCRdb recomputed calls from the PCR reads with MiXCR, one row per CDR3 protein. The sample carries 170,000 or so distinct CDR3 sequences, 30% recorded once. The material sequenced was blood. The sequence derives from a girl between 10 and 17 years old with multiple sclerosis.

The DNA of the CDR3 is TGCAGCGTTGAAGATCGGGGGACTAGCGGGAGTATGGGAACAGATACGCAGTATTTT. Its translation: CSVEDRGTSGSMGTDTQYF. The V call is TRBV29-1, the J call TRBJ2-3; 14 bases line up with TRBD2. V dropped 0 bases and J dropped 3; count of bases not matched to a gene: 11. The germline V gene has CDR1 SQVTM and CDR2 ANQGSEA. The CDR3 is 19 amino acids.